The subject of this entry is one T cell receptor (beta chain). What it recognizes is unknown. Some clones are missing from TCRdb's copy, which holds only in-frame ones; the method was immunoSEQ multiplex PCR. The table shows some 81,000 clones, with almost 85% occurring only once. The record originates from a study of identifying expanded T cells in peripheral blood. Study findings and constraints: Variance in clone template counts between approximately 2-week samples significantly increased with total template count across all healthy donors.

The V gene lost 5 bases and the J gene lost 6 bases, with 6 bases spanning the gap. The CDR3 is made up of 11 amino acids. Germline V CDR1 and CDR2: SGHNT, YENEEA. V gene TRBV11-3 combines with J gene TRBJ2-3, with D uncertain. The clonotype was recovered from a person aged 18 to 70 in good health. Sequenced sample: blood. The CDR3, as DNA: TGTGCCAGCAGCATGGGGGATACGCAGTATTTT. Protein product: CASSMGDTQYF.